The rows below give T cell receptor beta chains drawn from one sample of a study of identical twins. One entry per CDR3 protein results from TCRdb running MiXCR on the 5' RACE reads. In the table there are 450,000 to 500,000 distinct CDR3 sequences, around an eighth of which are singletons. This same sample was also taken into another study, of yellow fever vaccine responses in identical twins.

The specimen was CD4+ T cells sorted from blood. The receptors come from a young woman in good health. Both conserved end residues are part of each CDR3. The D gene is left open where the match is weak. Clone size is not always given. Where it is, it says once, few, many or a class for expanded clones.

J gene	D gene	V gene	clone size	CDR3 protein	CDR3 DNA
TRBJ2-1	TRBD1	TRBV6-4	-	CASSPQGTVYNEQFF	TGTGCCAGCAGCCCCCAGGGGACAGTCTACAATGAGCAGTTCTTC
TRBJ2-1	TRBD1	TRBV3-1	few	CASSPRTGVNEQFF	TGTGCCAGCAGCCCAAGGACAGGGGTTAATGAGCAGTTCTTC
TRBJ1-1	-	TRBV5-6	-	CASRVEGNTEAFF	TGTGCCAGCAGGGTTGAAGGGAACACTGAAGCTTTCTTT
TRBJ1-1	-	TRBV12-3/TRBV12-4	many	CASSPTGMNTEAFF	TGTGCCAGCAGTCCGACAGGAATGAACACTGAAGCTTTCTTT
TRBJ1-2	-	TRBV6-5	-	CASSVKAGVRNGYTF	TGTGCCAGCTCAGTTAAGGCAGGGGTCCGGAATGGCTACACCTTC
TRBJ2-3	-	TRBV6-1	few	CASTNLLSTDTQYF	TGTGCCAGCACCAATTTGCTTAGCACAGATACGCAGTATTTT
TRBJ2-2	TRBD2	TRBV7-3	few	CASSVAGGSTGELFF	TGTGCCAGCAGCGTCGCGGGGGGTTCCACCGGGGAGCTGTTTTTT
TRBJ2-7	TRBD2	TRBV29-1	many	CSVYWTSGISYEQYF	TGCAGCGTTTACTGGACTAGCGGGATCTCCTACGAGCAGTACTTC
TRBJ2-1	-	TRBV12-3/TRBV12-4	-	CASSLQGWNEQFF	TGTGCCAGCAGTTTACAAGGCTGGAATGAGCAGTTCTTC
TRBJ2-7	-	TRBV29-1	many	CSVARDSSYEQYF	TGCAGCGTTGCCCGGGACTCCTCCTACGAGCAGTACTTC
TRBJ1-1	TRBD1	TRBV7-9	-	CASSKIQGDTEAFF	TGTGCCAGCAGTAAGATTCAGGGGGACACTGAAGCTTTCTTT
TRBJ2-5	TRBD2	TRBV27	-	CASSFVSGGARETQYF	TGTGCCAGCAGTTTCGTGAGCGGGGGGGCAAGAGAGACCCAGTACTTC
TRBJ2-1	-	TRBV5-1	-	CASSGTWSSYNEQFF	TGCGCCAGCAGCGGGACCTGGAGCTCCTACAATGAGCAGTTCTTC
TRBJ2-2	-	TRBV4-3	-	CASSQDLGTYGELFF	TGCGCCAGCAGCCAAGATCTTGGTACCTACGGGGAGCTGTTTTTT
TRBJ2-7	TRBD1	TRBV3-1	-	CASSGIGQGKYEQYF	TGTGCCAGCAGTGGGATAGGACAGGGAAAGTACGAGCAGTACTTC
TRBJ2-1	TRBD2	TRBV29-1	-	CSVAPGLAGGNEQFF	TGCAGCGTTGCCCCCGGACTAGCGGGGGGCAATGAGCAGTTCTTC
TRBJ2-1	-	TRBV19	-	CASSIGSGKGRNEQFF	TGTGCCAGTAGTATAGGTTCAGGGAAAGGTAGGAATGAGCAGTTCTTC
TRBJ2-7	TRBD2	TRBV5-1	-	CASSIAGGPSGEQYF	TGCGCCAGCAGTATAGCGGGAGGCCCTTCTGGCGAGCAGTACTTC
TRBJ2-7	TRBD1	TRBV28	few	CASSPVGQGSYEQYF	TGTGCCAGCAGTCCCGTGGGACAGGGGTCCTACGAGCAGTACTTC
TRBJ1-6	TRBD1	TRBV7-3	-	CASSLKGAPSYSPLHF	TGTGCCAGCAGCTTAAAGGGGGCGCCTAGTTATTCACCCCTCCACTTT
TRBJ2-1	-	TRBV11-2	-	CASSFQRGSDEQFF	TGTGCCAGCAGCTTTCAGCGAGGGAGCGATGAGCAGTTCTTC
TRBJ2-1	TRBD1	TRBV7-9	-	CASSLGQVGSSEQFF	TGTGCCAGCAGCCTGGGACAGGTTGGTTCAAGTGAGCAGTTCTTC
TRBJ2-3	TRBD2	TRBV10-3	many	CAISRSGGQSDTQYF	TGTGCCATCAGTCGGAGCGGGGGCCAATCAGATACGCAGTATTTT
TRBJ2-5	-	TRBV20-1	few	CSARVPPGQETQYF	TGCAGTGCTAGAGTGCCACCCGGCCAAGAGACCCAGTACTTC
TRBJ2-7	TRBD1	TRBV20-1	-	CSANRDRGRYEQYF	TGCAGTGCTAACCGGGACAGGGGACGCTACGAGCAGTACTTC
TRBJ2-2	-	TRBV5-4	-	CAIGRRRSTGELFF	TGTGCCATCGGCCGTCGGCGCAGCACCGGGGAGCTGTTTTTT
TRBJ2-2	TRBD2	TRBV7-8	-	CASSLVGGNGELFF	TGTGCCAGCAGCTTAGTGGGGGGGAACGGGGAGCTGTTTTTT
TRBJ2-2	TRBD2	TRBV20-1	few	CSAGLAGGTGELFF	TGCAGTGCTGGACTAGCGGGGGGGACCGGGGAGCTGTTTTTT
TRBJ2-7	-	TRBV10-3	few	CAISPAGVSSYEQYF	TGTGCCATCAGCCCGGCTGGGGTTAGCTCCTACGAGCAGTACTTC
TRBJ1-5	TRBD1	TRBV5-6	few	CASSFAGTGTQPQHF	TGTGCCAGCAGCTTTGCCGGGACAGGTACTCAGCCCCAGCATTTT
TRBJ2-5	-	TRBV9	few	CASSANERVTELETQYF	TGTGCCAGCAGCGCAAACGAAAGGGTGACGGAGCTAGAGACCCAGTACTTC
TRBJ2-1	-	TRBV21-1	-	CASSTGDGGLF	TGTGCCAGCAGCACAGGGGACGGGGGGCTCTTC
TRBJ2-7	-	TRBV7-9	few	CASSLAHPTGEQYF	TGTGCCAGCAGCTTAGCCCACCCAACAGGCGAGCAGTACTTC
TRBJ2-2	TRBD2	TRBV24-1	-	CATSDPGLAGPNTGELFF	TGTGCCACCAGTGATCCCGGACTAGCGGGACCTAACACCGGGGAGCTGTTTTTT
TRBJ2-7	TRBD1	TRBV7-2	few	CASSQHRGRFLDEQYF	TGTGCCAGCAGCCAACACAGGGGGCGCTTCCTCGACGAGCAGTACTTC
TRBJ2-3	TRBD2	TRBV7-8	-	CASSLTGLVGTDTQYF	TGTGCCAGCAGCTTAACGGGACTAGTGGGCACAGATACGCAGTATTTT
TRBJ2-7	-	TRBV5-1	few	CASSGLNVYEQYF	TGCGCCAGCAGCGGACTGAACGTTTACGAGCAGTACTTC
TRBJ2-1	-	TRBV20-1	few	CSASAKTPGWYNEQFF	TGCAGTGCTAGTGCAAAGACACCCGGTTGGTACAATGAGCAGTTCTTC
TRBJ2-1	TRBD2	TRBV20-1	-	CSAPKAGRPTNEQFF	TGCAGTGCCCCTAAAGCGGGGAGGCCTACCAATGAGCAGTTCTTC
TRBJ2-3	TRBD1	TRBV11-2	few	CASSEAAGGSDTQYF	TGTGCCAGCAGCGAGGCGGCAGGGGGCTCAGATACGCAGTATTTT
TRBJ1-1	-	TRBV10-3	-	CAIRDANSEAFF	TGTGCCATCAGGGACGCGAACTCTGAAGCTTTCTTT
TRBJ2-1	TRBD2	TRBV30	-	CACTPGLAGGNEQFF	TGTGCCTGCACACCGGGACTAGCGGGAGGAAATGAGCAGTTCTTC
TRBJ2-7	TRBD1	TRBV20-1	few	CSARFFGQGIYEQYF	TGCAGTGCTAGATTTTTTGGACAGGGTATCTACGAGCAGTACTTC
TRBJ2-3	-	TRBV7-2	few	CASSLQGITDTQYF	TGTGCCAGCAGCTTACAGGGGATTACAGATACGCAGTATTTT
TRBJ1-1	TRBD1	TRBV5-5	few	CASSLVPGQGITEAFF	TGTGCCAGCAGCTTGGTCCCGGGACAGGGGATCACTGAAGCTTTCTTT
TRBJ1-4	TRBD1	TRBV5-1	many	CASSLLQGGNGEKLFF	TGCGCCAGCAGCTTGTTACAGGGGGGAAATGGTGAAAAACTGTTTTTT
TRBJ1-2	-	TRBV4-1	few	CASSQDAQGYYGYTF	TGCGCCAGCAGCCAAGATGCTCAGGGATACTATGGCTACACCTTC
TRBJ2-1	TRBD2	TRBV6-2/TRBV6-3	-	CASSVSGRGFNEQFF	TGTGCCAGCAGCGTTAGCGGGAGAGGTTTCAATGAGCAGTTCTTC
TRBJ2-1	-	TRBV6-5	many	CASSSTRNEQFF	TGTGCCAGCAGTTCTACTCGCAATGAGCAGTTCTTC
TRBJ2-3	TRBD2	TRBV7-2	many	CASSSPGLASRNTDTQYF	TGTGCCAGCAGCTCCCCGGGACTAGCGTCAAGAAACACAGATACGCAGTATTTT
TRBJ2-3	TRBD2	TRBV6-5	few	CASSYSTLAGDDTDTQYF	TGTGCCAGCAGTTACTCGACACTAGCGGGGGACGACACAGATACGCAGTATTTT
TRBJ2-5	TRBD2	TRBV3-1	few	CASSPLAGVAQYF	TGTGCCAGCAGCCCTCTAGCGGGAGTAGCCCAGTACTTC
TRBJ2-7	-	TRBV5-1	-	CASSETTGKGEEQYF	TGCGCCAGCAGCGAAACCACAGGGAAGGGAGAAGAGCAGTACTTC